These T cell receptor beta chains were read from a single sample in a study of shared clonotypes between healthy human individuals. The data were produced by immunoSEQ multiplex PCR, yet TCRdb's version contains in-frame clones alone and is incomplete. Found here are around 450,000 clones, 79% of them singletons; the top ten hold approximately 13%. Sequencing was done on a sample of PBMCs. Receptors were obtained from a woman in her thirties or forties in good health. Some clones in this sample may be carry-over from other donors' samples. Each CDR3 is given with its conserved first and last residue. The order of the fields is clone size, V gene, J gene, D gene, CDR3 protein, CDR3 DNA. A D gene is named only where the DNA matches it firmly. Only some rows state a clone size, as once, few, many or a class for expanded clones.

>.|TRBV19|TRBJ1-3|.
CASSRMNPGSGNTIYF
TGTGCCAGTAGTCGAATGAATCCCGGCTCTGGAAACACCATATATTTT
>few|TRBV19|TRBJ1-1|TRBD1
CASSPWTGMNTEAFF
TGTGCCAGTAGTCCTTGGACAGGGATGAACACTGAAGCTTTCTTT
>.|TRBV30|TRBJ1-2|.
CAWSIGTVPYGYTF
TGTGCCTGGAGTATCGGGACGGTACCCTATGGCTACACCTTC
>.|TRBV6-1|TRBJ2-5|.
CASSLGHRQETQYF
TGTGCCAGCAGCCTCGGACACCGCCAAGAGACCCAGTACTTC
>.|TRBV11-2|TRBJ1-2|.
CASTPTPGGVYGYTF
TGTGCCAGCACCCCAACCCCGGGCGGTGTCTATGGCTACACCTTC
>.|TRBV18|TRBJ1-2|TRBD1
CASSPPGQGGIYGYTF
TGTGCCAGCTCACCCCCCGGACAGGGAGGCATCTATGGCTACACCTTC
>.|TRBV16|TRBJ2-7|.
CASSQLSYEQYF
TGTGCCAGCAGCCAATTGTCCTACGAGCAGTACTTC
>few|TRBV29-1|TRBJ1-1|.
CSVERGLPNTEAFF
TGCAGCGTTGAGAGGGGACTACCGAACACTGAAGCTTTCTTT
>.|TRBV15|TRBJ2-3|.
CATSRGGTGTDTQYF
TGTGCCACCAGCAGAGGCGGTACAGGCACAGATACGCAGTATTTT
>.|TRBV28|TRBJ1-6|.
CASRYGAGVSPLHF
TGTGCCAGCAGATACGGGGCAGGTGTGTCACCCCTCCACTTT
>many|TRBV7-8|TRBJ2-7|TRBD2
CASSRGRASYEQYF
TGTGCCAGCAGCCGCGGGAGGGCCTCCTACGAGCAGTACTTC
>many|TRBV7-8|TRBJ1-1|.
CASSLGTLPIF
TGTGCCAGCAGCTTAGGAACCTTGCCGATCTTT
>.|TRBV7-9|TRBJ2-1|.
CASSPLQGGEQFF
TGTGCCAGCAGCCCCCTACAGGGAGGTGAGCAGTTCTTC
>.|TRBV6-5|TRBJ2-5|.
CASSRPLETQYF
TGTGCCAGCAGCCGGCCCTTAGAGACCCAGTACTTC
>.|TRBV7-2|TRBJ2-6|.
CASSLLASGANVLTF
TGTGCCAGCAGCTTACTGGCCTCTGGGGCCAACGTCCTGACTTTC
>.|TRBV2|TRBJ2-1|TRBD2
CASGTSGPPYNEQFF
TGTGCCAGCGGCACTAGCGGGCCACCCTACAATGAGCAGTTCTTC
>.|TRBV4-1|TRBJ1-2|TRBD1
CASSQAVARDRGGYTF
TGCGCCAGCAGCCAAGCAGTCGCCCGGGACAGGGGTGGCTACACCTTC
>.|TRBV7-9|TRBJ2-1|.
CASSITTGYDNEQFF
TGTGCCAGCAGCATTACGACAGGATACGACAATGAGCAGTTCTTC
>.|TRBV12-2|TRBJ2-1|.
CASRLRVKQGARWDEQFF
TGTGCAAGTCGCTTGAGGGTGAAACAGGGGGCCCGATGGGATGAGCAGTTCTTC
>.|TRBV5-4|TRBJ2-1|TRBD2
CASSTSGRGNEQFF
TGTGCCAGCTCGACTAGCGGGAGAGGGAATGAGCAGTTCTTC
>once|TRBV28|TRBJ2-7|TRBD1
CASSPPDRGYEQYF
TGTGCCAGCAGTCCGCCGGACAGGGGCTACGAGCAGTACTTC
>.|TRBV29-1|TRBJ2-3|.
CSVLVTDTQYF
TGCAGCGTTCTAGTCACAGATACGCAGTATTTT
>few|TRBV4-1|TRBJ1-2|.
CASSQPFGGKNYGYTF
TGCGCCAGCAGCCAGCCTTTCGGAGGGAAGAACTATGGCTACACCTTC
>.|TRBV5-1|TRBJ2-1|TRBD2
CASGSGTSGFLGNEQFF
TGCGCCAGCGGGTCCGGGACTAGCGGCTTCTTAGGGAATGAGCAGTTCTTC
>.|TRBV30|TRBJ2-2|.
CAWREAGELFF
TGTGCCTGGAGAGAGGCTGGGGAGCTGTTTTTT
>.|TRBV5-1|TRBJ2-3|.
CASSLISSSTDTQYF
TGCGCCAGCAGCTTAATCTCTAGTAGCACAGATACGCAGTATTTT
>.|TRBV28|TRBJ2-7|TRBD1
CASSAPTGVGYF
TGTGCCAGCAGTGCTCCGACAGGGGTTGGTTACTTC
>.|TRBV6-1|TRBJ1-1|TRBD1
CASSDPGQGTGEAFF
TGTGCCAGCAGTGATCCGGGACAGGGGACCGGTGAAGCTTTCTTT
>.|TRBV4-1|TRBJ2-3|.
CASSLSTSASTDTQYF
TGCGCCAGCAGCCTCTCCACTAGTGCTAGCACAGATACGCAGTATTTT
>.|TRBV19|TRBJ2-7|TRBD1
CASSKGQGGSYEQYF
TGTGCCAGTAGTAAAGGACAGGGTGGCTCCTACGAGCAGTACTTC
>.|TRBV7-6|TRBJ2-7|TRBD1
CASSARDRVYEQYF
TGTGCCAGCAGCGCCCGGGACAGGGTTTACGAGCAGTACTTC
>.|TRBV20-1|TRBJ2-1|.
CSVVSYNEQFF
TGCAGTGTTGTCTCCTACAATGAGCAGTTCTTC
>.|TRBV5-4|TRBJ2-6|TRBD1
CASSWPGQGSSGANVLTF
TGTGCCAGCAGCTGGCCGGGACAGGGGAGCTCTGGGGCCAACGTCCTGACTTTC
>.|TRBV5-4|TRBJ2-7|.
CASSSDPGPTYEQYF
TGTGCCAGCAGCTCGGACCCGGGACCCACCTACGAGCAGTACTTC
>.|TRBV15|TRBJ2-7|.
CATSRDTGPYEQYF
TGTGCCACCAGCAGGGACACTGGTCCCTACGAGCAGTACTTC
>.|TRBV6-5|TRBJ2-1|TRBD2
CASSYSSGGYNEQFF
TGTGCCAGCAGTTACAGTAGCGGGGGCTACAATGAGCAGTTCTTC
>.|TRBV7-9|TRBJ2-1|TRBD2
CASVVSGRHNEQFF
TGTGCCAGCGTTGTGAGCGGGAGACACAATGAGCAGTTCTTC
>.|TRBV2|TRBJ2-7|TRBD2
CASSVGGAVEQYF
TGTGCCAGCAGCGTCGGGGGGGCGGTCGAGCAGTACTTC
>once|TRBV7-2|TRBJ2-1|.
CASSLPHPEQFF
TGTGCCAGCAGCCTCCCTCATCCTGAGCAGTTCTTC
>.|TRBV11-3|TRBJ2-7|TRBD1
CASSLGTGDEQYF
TGTGCCAGCAGCTTAGGGACAGGGGACGAGCAGTACTTC
>.|TRBV29-1|TRBJ2-7|.
CSVEGRGGGYEQYF
TGCAGCGTTGAGGGCCGGGGCGGAGGCTACGAGCAGTACTTC
>.|TRBV19|TRBJ1-1|TRBD1
CASRGQKNTEAFF
TGTGCCAGTAGGGGACAGAAGAACACTGAAGCTTTCTTT
>.|TRBV7-2|TRBJ2-6|.
CASSQGGAGANVLTF
TGTGCCAGCAGCCAGGGGGGTGCTGGGGCCAACGTCCTGACTTTC
>.|TRBV27|TRBJ2-1|TRBD2
CASSPRASGSGRNEQFF
TGTGCCAGCAGTCCGCGGGCTAGCGGGAGTGGTAGGAATGAGCAGTTCTTC
>.|TRBV20-1|TRBJ1-1|.
CSARRSTEAFF
TGCAGTGCTCGGAGAAGCACTGAAGCTTTCTTT